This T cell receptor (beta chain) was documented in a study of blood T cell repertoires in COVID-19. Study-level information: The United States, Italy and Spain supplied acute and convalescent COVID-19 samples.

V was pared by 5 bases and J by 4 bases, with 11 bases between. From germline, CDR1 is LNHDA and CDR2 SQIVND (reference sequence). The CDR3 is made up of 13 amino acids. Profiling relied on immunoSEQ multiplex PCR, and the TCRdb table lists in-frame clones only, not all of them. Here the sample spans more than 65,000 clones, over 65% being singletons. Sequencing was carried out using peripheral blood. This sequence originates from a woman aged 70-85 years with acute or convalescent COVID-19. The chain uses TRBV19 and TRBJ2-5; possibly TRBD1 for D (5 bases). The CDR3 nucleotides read TGTGCCAGTAGTGCGGTTAGGGGAGAGACCCAGTACTTC. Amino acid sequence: CASSAVRGETQYF.